This T cell receptor (beta chain) is drawn from a study of T cells in tuberculosis. The table came from immunoSEQ multiplex PCR; TCRdb's copy has only in-frame clones and leaves some out. Among about 36,000 clones listed, 93% were seen once. The CDR3 covers 15 residues. Germline CDR1 KGHSH, CDR2 LQKENI. The junction had 10 bases not matched to a gene; V was cut back by 4 bases and J by 4 bases. This clone was counted a single time. Material for sequencing was PBMCs. This chain uses TRBV18 with TRBJ2-7; 7 nucleotides match TRBD1. The sequence was obtained from a donor between 5 and 29 years old with latent tuberculosis or without tuberculosis infection. The CDR3 DNA reads as TGTGCCAGCTCACTCGACAGGGCTAGTATTTACGAGCAGTACTTC. Amino acid sequence: CASSLDRASIYEQYF.